The entry below describes one T cell receptor beta chain. Profiled with immunoSEQ multiplex PCR; TCRdb holds only in-frame clones, not every one. The repertoire holds hundreds of thousands of clones, with 85% to 90% as singletons. The data derive from a study of blood T cell repertoires in COVID-19. Germline V CDR1 and CDR2: MNHEY, SVGAGI. The CDR3 covers 15 residues. V was clipped by 2 bases and J by 5 bases; unmatched bases: 6. This clonotype was obtained from a man aged 30 to 45 who had recovered from COVID-19. The rearrangement uses TRBV6-5 and TRBJ1-3; 7 bases are shared with TRBD1. Sequenced input: PBMCs or T cells enriched from blood (not recorded which). The CDR3 coding sequence is TGTGCCAGCAGTTACGGGGCAGGGGGGAGAAACACCATATATTTT. This encodes CASSYGAGGRNTIYF.